What follows are 17 T cell receptor beta chains derived from one specimen sequenced in a study of T cell repertoires in cytomegalovirus infection. The antigens of these receptors remain unknown. TCRdb recomputed calls from the reads with MiXCR, one row per CDR3 protein. The sample holds 400,000 to 600,000 distinct CDR3 sequences, 42% seen once. The specimen comprised cultured PBMCs, sampled from culture after CMV antigen stimulation. These receptors all stem from a human donor in good health (CMV status not recorded). Some clones in this sample may be carry-over from other donors' samples.

The V call is TRBV20-1, the J call TRBJ2-7; D perhaps matches TRBD2 (7 bases). Germline lookup yields CDR1 DFQATT and CDR2 SNEGSKA (reference sequence). With 5 bases removed from V and 5 bases from J, the gap between germline ends came to 16 bases. This CDR3 comprises 13 residues. The CDR3 DNA is TGCAGTGCTGTCGGGGGGCTTTACCACGAGCAGTACTTC. Translating it yields CSAVGGLYHEQYF.

The V gene is TRBV4-1, the J gene TRBJ2-4, with D possibly TRBD1 on 6 matching bases. Germline-derived CDR1 and CDR2 are MGHRA and YSYEKL. V lost 4 bases to trimming and J lost 16 bases, with 23 bases between them. This CDR3 contains 14 residues. The CDR3, as DNA: TGCGCCAGCAGCCCCCGAATGGGACACACAGACGCTTACTTC. Residues: CASSPRMGHTDAYF.

The V and J genes are TRBV19 and TRBJ1-1; tentatively, D is TRBD1 (6 bases). This CDR3 spans 17 amino acids. Germline CDR1 LNHDA, CDR2 SQIVND (reference sequence). Trimming took off 3 bases at V and 1 base at J, with 18 bases between the two ends. The CDR3 region has the DNA TGTGCCAGTAGTATCTTCGCGGGACAACCAGGGAACACTGAAGCTTTCTTT. Translated: CASSIFAGQPGNTEAFF.

This chain joins TRBV7-9 and TRBJ2-1; 11 bases agree with TRBD2. The CDR3 runs 16 residues. Germline V gene sequence: CDR1 SEHNR, CDR2 FQNEAQ (reference sequence). Trimming cost V 2 bases and J 6 bases; bases outside gene matches: 6. The chain's CDR3 is CASSLSTSGRGNEQFF. The CDR3 nucleotides are TGTGCCAGCAGCTTAAGTACTAGCGGGAGAGGCAATGAGCAGTTCTTC.

This sequence joins TRBV6-1 and TRBJ1-1, with a weak D call TRBD1 (6 bases). The CDR3 has 13 amino acids. V was cut by 7 bases and J by 10 bases, with 19 bases left in between. The V gene's germline CDR1 is MNHNS and CDR2 SASEGT. For the CDR3, the DNA is TGTGCCAGCACGCCAGACAGGAATCTTTTAGCTTTCTTT. It codes for CASTPDRNLLAFF.

This clonotype was observed a handful of times. This CDR3 is CASSHSYTSTDTQYF. The CDR3 nucleotides read TGTGCCAGCAGCCACAGCTACACGAGCACAGATACGCAGTATTTT. The rearrangement uses TRBV12-3 or TRBV12-4 and TRBJ2-3; no clear D. V was clipped by 6 bases and J by 0 bases, with 13 bases between them. CDR3 length equals 15 residues.

This rearrangement joins TRBV7-6 to TRBJ1-2, with 8 bases identical to TRBD1. The CDR3 runs 13 residues. Per the germline V gene, CDR1 is SGHVS and CDR2 is FNYEAQ. Losses at the gene ends were 3 bases for V and 8 bases for J; bases not matched to a gene: 5. The chain's CDR3 is CASSLTGAGGYTF. The CDR3 nucleotides read TGTGCCAGCAGCTTGACAGGGGCAGGAGGCTACACCTTC.

The V call is TRBV28, the J call TRBJ1-5, with unresolved D. Deletions cut 5 bases from V and 7 bases from J, with 21 bases between. The CDR3 contains 16 residues. The germline V gene encodes CDR1 MDHEN and CDR2 SYDVKM. Here the CDR3 reads CASSPRRAGGLQPQHF. The CDR3 bases are TGTGCCAGCAGTCCACGTCGGGCAGGAGGTCTGCAGCCCCAGCATTTT.

This clonotype has more than one count but fewer than ten. This chain uses TRBV7-2 with TRBJ1-3; D may be TRBD1 (6 bases). CDR1 and CDR2 (germline): SGHTA, FQGNSA. The V gene lost 6 bases and the J gene lost 0 bases, with 9 bases spanning the gap. This CDR3 has 14 residues. CDR3 in amino acids: CASRYRDSGNTIYF. CDR3 sequence (DNA): TGTGCCAGCAGATACAGGGACTCTGGAAACACCATATATTTT.

The V gene is TRBV5-6, the J gene TRBJ2-7; 9 bases align to TRBD1. CDR3 length equals 16 residues. Looked up from germline, CDR1 is SGHDT and CDR2 is YYEEEE. The V segment lost 3 bases and the J segment 2 bases; nucleotides outside the gene matches: 9. The CDR3 bases are TGTGCCAGCAGCTCCTGGTACAGGGACAGGGCCTACGAGCAGTACTTC. The encoded protein is CASSSWYRDRAYEQYF.

This clonotype was found a few times. J is TRBJ1-6 and V is TRBV4-3; the match to TRBD1 covers 8 bases. This CDR3 has 22 residues. With 0 bases clipped from V and 1 base from J, the junction kept 17 bases outside the gene matches. In germline, CDR1 is LGHNA, CDR2 YSLEER. The CDR3 coding sequence is TGCGCCAGCAGCCAAGATCTAGGGGACAGGCATCCGTTTAAGTCCTATAATTCACCCCTCCACTTT. This encodes CASSQDLGDRHPFKSYNSPLHF.

V gene TRBV20-1 combines with J gene TRBJ2-2, with 7 bases fitting TRBD2. The V segment lost 7 bases and the J segment 2 bases; nucleotides outside the gene matches: 1. The CDR3 runs 12 residues. Germline V gene sequence: CDR1 DFQATT, CDR2 SNEGSKA (reference sequence). The CDR3 DNA reads as TGCAGTGTAGCGGGCAACACCGGGGAGCTGTTTTTT. Its protein product is CSVAGNTGELFF.

There are a few counts of this clonotype. The chain combines TRBV7-6 with TRBJ1-4, with unresolved D. This CDR3 is 15 amino acids long. Germline V lookup: CDR1 SGHVS, CDR2 FNYEAQ. V was shortened by 1 base and J by 4 bases, with 10 bases between the two germline ends. The DNA for the CDR3 is TGTGCCAGCAGCTTAGGGCAGGCTAGTAATGAAAAACTGTTTTTT. Encoded protein: CASSLGQASNEKLFF. Complete variable domain (other parts from reference TRBV7-6 and TRBJ1-4): GAGVSQSPRYKVTKRGQDVALRCDPISGHVSLYWYRQALGQGPEFLTYFNYEAQQDKSGLPNDRFSAERPEGSISTLTIQRTEQRDSAMYRCASSLGQASNEKLFFGSGTQLSVL.

This clonotype came up a few times. The CDR3 loop reads CASSVRGGTYNEQFF. CDR3 nucleotides: TGCGCCAGCAGCGTCCGGGGGGGAACCTACAATGAGCAGTTCTTC. The V call is TRBV4-3, the J call TRBJ2-1; 8 nucleotides align to TRBD2. In germline, CDR1 is LGHNA, CDR2 YSLEER. J was trimmed by 2 bases and V by 5 bases; bases with no gene match: 5. This CDR3 contains 15 residues.

The chain links TRBV12-3 or TRBV12-4 to TRBJ1-1; 9 nucleotides line up with TRBD1. V lost 5 bases, J lost 6 bases, and 10 bases stayed unmatched. The length of the CDR3 is 15 residues. In DNA, the CDR3 is TGTGCCAGCAGTCGGGGACAGGGCAGGGTTCCTGAAGCTTTCTTT. Translating it yields CASSRGQGRVPEAFF.

The V call is TRBV7-9, the J call TRBJ1-2; 7 nucleotides align to TRBD1. Losses at the gene ends were 5 bases for V and 4 bases for J; bases not matched to a gene: 4. CDR1 SEHNR and CDR2 FQNEAQ come from the germline V gene (reference sequence). The CDR3 covers 13 residues. The CDR3 loop reads CASSQGGSYGYTF. Here the CDR3 DNA reads TGTGCCAGCAGCCAGGGGGGGAGCTATGGCTACACCTTC.

This clonotype has more than one count but fewer than ten. The chain joins TRBV7-6 to TRBJ1-5; TRBD1 aligns across 8 bases. In germline, CDR1 is SGHVS, CDR2 FNYEAQ. This CDR3 has 16 amino acids. Losses at the gene ends were 5 bases for V and 5 bases for J; bases not matched to a gene: 11. CDR3 region: CASSPRGQAGDQPQHF. In nucleotides, the CDR3 is TGTGCCAGCAGCCCAAGGGGACAGGCCGGGGATCAGCCCCAGCATTTT.